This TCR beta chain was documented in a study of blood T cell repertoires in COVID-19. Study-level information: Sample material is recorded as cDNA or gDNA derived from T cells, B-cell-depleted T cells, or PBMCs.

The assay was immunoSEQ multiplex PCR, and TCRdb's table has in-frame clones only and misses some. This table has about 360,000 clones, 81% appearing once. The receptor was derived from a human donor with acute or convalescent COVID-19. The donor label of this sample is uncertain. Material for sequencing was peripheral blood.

The CDR3 protein is CASSARGQGSNSPLHF. CDR3 bases: TGTGCCAGCAGTGCCAGAGGACAGGGATCTAATTCACCCCTCCACTTT. V is TRBV2 and J is TRBJ1-6, with 8 positions matching TRBD1. CDR1 and CDR2 from the germline V gene are SNHLY and FYNNEI. V was pared by 4 bases and J by 6 bases, with 8 bases of the junction left unmatched. The CDR3 loop spans 16 amino acids.